This entry lists 5 T cell receptor beta chains sequenced from one sample in a study of blood T cell repertoires in COVID-19. Profiled with immunoSEQ multiplex PCR; TCRdb holds only in-frame clones, not every one. Here the sample spans approximately 150,000 clones, just under 80% being singletons. Specimen: peripheral blood. These receptors all come from an older woman with acute or convalescent COVID-19.

This chain connects TRBV5-4 to TRBJ2-2, with a tentative D call TRBD1 (6 bases). Germline V lookup: CDR1 SGHNT, CDR2 YYREEE (reference sequence). The CDR3 is 15 residues long. The germline V and J ends were trimmed by 4 bases and 4 bases, with 14 bases remaining between them. The CDR3 coding sequence is TGTGCCAGCAGCCGAGGAACAGGGAGCACCGGGGAGCTGTTTTTT. Translating it yields CASSRGTGSTGELFF.

This chain joins TRBV6-5 and TRBJ2-3; 12 nucleotides agree with TRBD2. The CDR3 covers 16 residues. CDR1 MNHEY and CDR2 SVGAGI come from the germline V gene. V was pared by 4 bases and J by 3 bases, with 5 bases of the junction left unmatched. The CDR3 sequence is CASSSQLAGGTDTQYF. The CDR3 DNA is TGTGCCAGCAGTTCGCAACTAGCGGGAGGTACAGATACGCAGTATTTT.

The chain couples TRBV29-1 to TRBJ1-4; no reliable D call. The CDR3 contains 13 residues. V gave up 5 bases and J gave up 7 bases, with 14 bases separating them. CDR1 is SQVTM and CDR2 is ANQGSEA in the germline V gene. In DNA form, the CDR3 reads TGCAGCGTTCGACAATCCTCTACTGAAAAACTGTTTTTT. Translation gives CSVRQSSTEKLFF.

V is TRBV6-1 and J is TRBJ2-3; TRBD1 matches at 11 bases. CDR3 length equals 20 residues. V was clipped by 1 base and J by 0 bases; unmatched bases: 12. Germline V lookup: CDR1 MNHNS, CDR2 SASEGT. This CDR3 is CASSEDIGTGGFWSTDTQYF. The CDR3 DNA reads TGTGCCAGCAGTGAAGATATAGGGACAGGGGGTTTTTGGAGCACAGATACGCAGTATTTT.

The CDR3 DNA sequence: TGTGCCAGTAGTATAGCCGGACTAGCGGGAGTAAATGAGCAGTTCTTC. Its translation: CASSIAGLAGVNEQFF. J is TRBJ2-1 and V is TRBV19, with 13 bases that match TRBD2. Looked up from germline, CDR1 is LNHDA and CDR2 is SQIVND (reference sequence). Trimming cost V 1 base and J 7 bases; bases outside gene matches: 4. The CDR3 spans 16 residues.